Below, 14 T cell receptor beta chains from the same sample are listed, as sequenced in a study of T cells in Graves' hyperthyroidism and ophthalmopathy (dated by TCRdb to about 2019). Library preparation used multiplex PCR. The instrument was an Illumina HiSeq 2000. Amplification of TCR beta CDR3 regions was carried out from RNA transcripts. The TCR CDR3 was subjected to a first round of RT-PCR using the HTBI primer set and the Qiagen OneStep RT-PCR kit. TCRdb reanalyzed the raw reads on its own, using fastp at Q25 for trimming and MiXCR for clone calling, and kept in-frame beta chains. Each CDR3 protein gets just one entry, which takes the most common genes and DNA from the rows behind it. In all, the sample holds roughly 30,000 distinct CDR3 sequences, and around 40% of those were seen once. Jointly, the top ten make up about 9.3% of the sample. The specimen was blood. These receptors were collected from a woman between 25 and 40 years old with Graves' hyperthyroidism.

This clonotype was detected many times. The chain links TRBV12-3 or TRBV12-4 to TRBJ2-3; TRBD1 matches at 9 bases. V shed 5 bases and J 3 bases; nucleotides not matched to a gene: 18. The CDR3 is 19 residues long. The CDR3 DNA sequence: TGTGCCAGCAGTCTACCCGGGACAGGGTTTGGAGTCGTGACAGATACGCAGTATTTT. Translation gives CASSLPGTGFGVVTDTQYF.

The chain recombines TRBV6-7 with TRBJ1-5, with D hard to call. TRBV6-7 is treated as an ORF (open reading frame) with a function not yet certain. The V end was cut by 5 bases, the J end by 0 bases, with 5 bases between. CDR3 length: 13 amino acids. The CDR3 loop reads CASSEGSNQPQHF. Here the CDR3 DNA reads TGTGCCAGCAGTGAGGGTAGCAATCAGCCCCAGCATTTT.

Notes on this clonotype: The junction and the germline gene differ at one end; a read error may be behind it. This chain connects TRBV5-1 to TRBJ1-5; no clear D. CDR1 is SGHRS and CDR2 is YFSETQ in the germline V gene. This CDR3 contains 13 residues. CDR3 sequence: CVSSLDSARPQHF. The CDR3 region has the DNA TGCGTCAGCAGCTTGGATTCGGCCCGGCCCCAGCATTTT.

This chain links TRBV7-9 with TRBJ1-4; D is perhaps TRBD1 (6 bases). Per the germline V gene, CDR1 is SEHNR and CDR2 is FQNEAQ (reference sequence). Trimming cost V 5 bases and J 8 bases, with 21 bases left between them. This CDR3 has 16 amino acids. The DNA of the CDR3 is TGTGCCAGCAGCAAAGGCACGGGGGCAGAAGGGGAAAAACTGTTTTTT. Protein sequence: CASSKGTGAEGEKLFF.

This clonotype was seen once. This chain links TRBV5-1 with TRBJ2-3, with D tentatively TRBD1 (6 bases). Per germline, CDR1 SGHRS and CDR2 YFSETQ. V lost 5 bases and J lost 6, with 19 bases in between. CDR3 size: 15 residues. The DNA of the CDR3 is TGCGCCAGCAGGGGGGCGGTCACACACCTTGATACGCAGTATTTT. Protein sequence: CASRGAVTHLDTQYF.

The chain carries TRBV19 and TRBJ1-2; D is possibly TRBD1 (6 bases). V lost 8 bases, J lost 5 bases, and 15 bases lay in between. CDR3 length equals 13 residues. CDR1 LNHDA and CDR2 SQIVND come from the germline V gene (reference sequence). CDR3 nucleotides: TGTGCCAGTCGCCAGACAGGAAATTATGGCTACACCTTC. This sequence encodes CASRQTGNYGYTF. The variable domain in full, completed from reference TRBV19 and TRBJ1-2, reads DGGITQSPKYLFRKEGQNVTLSCEQNLNHDAMYWYRQDPGQGLRLIYYSQIVNDFQKGDIAEGYSVSREKKESFPLTVTSAQKNPTAFYLCASRQTGNYGYTFGSGTRLTVV.

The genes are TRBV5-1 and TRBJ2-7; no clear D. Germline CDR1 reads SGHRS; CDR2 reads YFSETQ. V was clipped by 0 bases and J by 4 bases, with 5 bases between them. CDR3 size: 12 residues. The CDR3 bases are TGCGCCAGCAGCTTGGGTCAGTACGAGCAGTACTTC. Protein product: CASSLGQYEQYF.

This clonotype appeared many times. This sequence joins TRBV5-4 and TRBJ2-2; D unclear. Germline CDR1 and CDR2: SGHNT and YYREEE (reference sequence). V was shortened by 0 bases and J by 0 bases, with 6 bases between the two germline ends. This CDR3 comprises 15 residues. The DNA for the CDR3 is TGTGCCAGCAGCTTGGGGGGTGCGAACACCGGGGAGCTGTTTTTT. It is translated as CASSLGGANTGELFF.

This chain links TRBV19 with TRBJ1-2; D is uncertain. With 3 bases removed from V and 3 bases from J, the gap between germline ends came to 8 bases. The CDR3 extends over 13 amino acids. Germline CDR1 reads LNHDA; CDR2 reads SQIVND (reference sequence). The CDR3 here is CASSIGQHYGYTF. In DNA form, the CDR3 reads TGTGCCAGTAGTATCGGGCAGCACTATGGCTACACCTTC.

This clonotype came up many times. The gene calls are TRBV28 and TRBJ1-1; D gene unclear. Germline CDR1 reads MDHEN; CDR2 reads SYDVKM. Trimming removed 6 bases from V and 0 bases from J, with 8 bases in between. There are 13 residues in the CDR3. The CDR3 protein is CASRSGMNTEAFF. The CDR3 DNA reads TGTGCCAGCAGGAGTGGGATGAACACTGAAGCTTTCTTT.

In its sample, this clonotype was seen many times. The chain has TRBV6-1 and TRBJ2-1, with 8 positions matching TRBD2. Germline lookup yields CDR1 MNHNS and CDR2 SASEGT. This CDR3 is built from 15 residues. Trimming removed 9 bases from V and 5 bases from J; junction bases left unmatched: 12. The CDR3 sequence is CASRLGTSRHNEQFF. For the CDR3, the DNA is TGTGCCAGTAGACTCGGGACTAGTCGACACAATGAGCAGTTCTTC.

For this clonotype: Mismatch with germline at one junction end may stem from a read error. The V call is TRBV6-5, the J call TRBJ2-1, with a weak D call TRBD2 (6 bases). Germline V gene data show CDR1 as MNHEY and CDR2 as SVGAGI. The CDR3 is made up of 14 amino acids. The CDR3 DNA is TGTGCCAGCAGTTATCAACTAGCCTACAACGAGCAGTTCTTC. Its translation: CASSYQLAYNEQFF.

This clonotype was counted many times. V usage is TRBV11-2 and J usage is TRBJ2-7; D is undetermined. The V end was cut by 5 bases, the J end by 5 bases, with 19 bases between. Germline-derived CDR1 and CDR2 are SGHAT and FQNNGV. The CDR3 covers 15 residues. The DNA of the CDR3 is TGTGCCAGCAGCCCGCCTCCGGCCCTCCTGAACGAGCAGTACTTC. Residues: CASSPPPALLNEQYF.

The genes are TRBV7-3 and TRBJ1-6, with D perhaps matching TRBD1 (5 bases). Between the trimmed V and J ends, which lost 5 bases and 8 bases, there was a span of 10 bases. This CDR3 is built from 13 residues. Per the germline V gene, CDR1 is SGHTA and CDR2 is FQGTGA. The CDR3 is CASSQAGDSPLHF. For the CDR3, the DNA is TGTGCCAGCAGCCAAGCGGGGGATTCACCCCTCCACTTT. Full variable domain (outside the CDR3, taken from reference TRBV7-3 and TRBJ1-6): GAGVSQTPSNKVTEKGKYVELRCDPISGHTALYWYRQSLGQGPEFLIYFQGTGAADDSGLPNDRFFAVRPEGSVSTLKIQRTERGDSAVYLCASSQAGDSPLHFGNGTRLTVT.